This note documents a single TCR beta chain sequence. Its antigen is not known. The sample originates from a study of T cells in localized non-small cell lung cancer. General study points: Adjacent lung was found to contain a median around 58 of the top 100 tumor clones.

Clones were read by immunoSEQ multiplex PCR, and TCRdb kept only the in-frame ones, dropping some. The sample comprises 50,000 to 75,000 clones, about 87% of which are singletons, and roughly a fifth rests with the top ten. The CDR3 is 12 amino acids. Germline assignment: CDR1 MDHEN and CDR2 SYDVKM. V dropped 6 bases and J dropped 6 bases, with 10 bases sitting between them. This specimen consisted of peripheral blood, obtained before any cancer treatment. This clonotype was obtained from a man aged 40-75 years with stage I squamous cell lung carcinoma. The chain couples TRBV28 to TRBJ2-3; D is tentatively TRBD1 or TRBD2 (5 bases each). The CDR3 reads CASRLGEDTQYF. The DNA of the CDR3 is TGTGCCAGCAGACTGGGGGAGGATACGCAGTATTTT.